This TCR beta chain was sequenced for a study of blood T cell repertoires in COVID-19. V lost 6 bases, J lost 7 bases, and 16 bases lay in between. Germline-derived CDR1 and CDR2 are LNHDA and SQIVND (reference sequence). CDR3 length equals 14 residues. Libraries were prepared by immunoSEQ multiplex PCR; TCRdb keeps only in-frame clonotypes and omits some of them. The data show 130,000 to 150,000 clones, 84% seen once. This clonotype originated in a human donor in a cohort sampled during active COVID-19. What was sequenced was peripheral blood. The chain carries TRBV19 and TRBJ1-3; D might be TRBD1 (6 bases). For the CDR3, the DNA is TGTGCCAGTAGCCTGACAGGTCCGGGGAACACCATATATTTT. It codes for CASSLTGPGNTIYF.